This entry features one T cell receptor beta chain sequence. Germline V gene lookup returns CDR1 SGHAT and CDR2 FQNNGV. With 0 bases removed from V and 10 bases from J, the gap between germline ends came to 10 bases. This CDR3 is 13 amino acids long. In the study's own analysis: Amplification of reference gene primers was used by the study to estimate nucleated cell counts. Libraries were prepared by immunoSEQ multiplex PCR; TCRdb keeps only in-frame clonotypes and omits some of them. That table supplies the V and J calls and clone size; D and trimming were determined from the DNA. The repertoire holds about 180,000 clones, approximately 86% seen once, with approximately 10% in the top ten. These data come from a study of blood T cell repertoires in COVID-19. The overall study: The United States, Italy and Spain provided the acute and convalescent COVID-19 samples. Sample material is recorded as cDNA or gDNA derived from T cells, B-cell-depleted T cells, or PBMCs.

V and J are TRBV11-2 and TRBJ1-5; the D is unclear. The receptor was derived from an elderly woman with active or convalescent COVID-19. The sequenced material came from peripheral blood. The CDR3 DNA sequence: TGTGCCAGCAGCTTAGATCGGGTCCGACCCCAGCATTTT. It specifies CASSLDRVRPQHF.